This TCR beta chain emerged from a study of T-cell memory formation after mild COVID-19. Study-level results: Contracting clones localized mainly to CM and EM when CD4+ and mainly to EMRA when CD8+. Later expanders leaned CD4+, whereas day 15 to 85 contracting clones were balanced CD4/CD8.

MiXCR was run by TCRdb on the 5' RACE reads, yielding one entry per CDR3 protein. The sample consists of more than 350,000 distinct CDR3 sequences, approximately 15% of them appearing once. With respect to this clonotype: Antigen unknown.

The CDR3 has 14 residues. Germline V gives CDR1 KGHDR, CDR2 SFDVKD. V dropped 0 bases and J dropped 4 bases, with 6 bases sitting between them. V is TRBV24-1 and J is TRBJ1-5, with unresolved D. The receptor comes from a man aged 18 to 35 who had mild COVID-19 (a few samples of this study predate the infection). Cell type and time point are not known. The source material was PBMCs or a T cell subset sorted from them (not recorded which). The DNA for the CDR3 is TGTGCCACCAGTGATTTGACGGGAAATCAGCCCCAGCATTTT. As protein: CATSDLTGNQPQHF.